This TCR beta chain was captured in a study of T cells expressing NK-cell markers. The wider study: Sorted CD3+CD56+NKG2C+, CD3+CD56+NKG2C- and CD3+CD56-NKG2C+ T cells supplied TCR beta repertoires. Of eight sequenced donors, seven were HCMV-seropositive and one HCMV-seronegative. Whole-study results and caveats: Also leading the CD3+CD56-NKG2C+ fraction in a few donors were these clonotypes. In about six donors, dominant CD3+CD56+NKG2C+ clones formed roughly 1.0-8% of CD8+ cells.

TCRdb reanalyzed the 5' RACE reads and collapses them to one entry per CDR3 protein, without DNA. In all, the sample yields some 440,000 distinct CDR3 sequences. A word on this clonotype: As yet, its antigen is unknown.

Sequences were obtained from blood T cells: a sorted CD56 or NKG2C T cell subset, CD4+ or CD8+ T cells, or bulk PBMC T cells (not recorded which). The receptor was isolated from a woman between 50 and 59 years old in good health.

This CDR3 is CASSTPPGLNRYEQYF. J is TRBJ2-7 and V is TRBV7-9; the TCRdb D gene call, TRBD2, has no DNA to confirm it. Germline values: CDR1 SEHNR, CDR2 FQNEAQ (reference sequence). There are 16 residues in the CDR3.